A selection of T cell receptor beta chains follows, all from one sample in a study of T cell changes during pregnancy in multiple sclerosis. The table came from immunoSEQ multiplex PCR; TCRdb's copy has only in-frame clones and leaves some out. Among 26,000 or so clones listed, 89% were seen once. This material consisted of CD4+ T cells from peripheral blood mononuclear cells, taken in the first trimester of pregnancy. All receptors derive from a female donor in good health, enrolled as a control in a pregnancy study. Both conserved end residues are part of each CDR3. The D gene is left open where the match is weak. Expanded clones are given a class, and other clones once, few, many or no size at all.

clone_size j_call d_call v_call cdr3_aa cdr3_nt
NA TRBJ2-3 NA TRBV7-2 CASSYSLIRAADTQYF TGTGCCAGCAGCTACTCTCTGATCAGGGCAGCAGATACGCAGTATTTT
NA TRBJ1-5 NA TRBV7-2 CASSLVREGNQPQHF TGTGCCAGCAGCTTAGTTCGGGAGGGCAATCAGCCCCAGCATTTT
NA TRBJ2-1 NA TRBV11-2 CASSLMRGFYNEQFF TGTGCCAGCAGCTTAATGCGCGGGTTCTACAATGAGCAGTTCTTC
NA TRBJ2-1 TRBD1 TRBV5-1 CASSWRTDRGGNEQFF TGCGCCAGCAGCTGGCGGACCGACAGGGGAGGCAATGAGCAGTTCTTC
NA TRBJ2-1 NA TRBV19 CASSIGLAGEQFF TGTGCCAGTAGTATTGGCCTGGCAGGTGAGCAGTTCTTC
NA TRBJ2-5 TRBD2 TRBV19 CASSSLAGVETQYF TGTGCCAGTAGTAGCCTAGCGGGGGTGGAGACCCAGTACTTC
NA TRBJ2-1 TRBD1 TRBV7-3 CASTSRQGAEQFF TGTGCCAGCACCAGTCGACAGGGAGCAGAGCAGTTCTTC
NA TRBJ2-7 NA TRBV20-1 CSARATYEQYF TGCAGTGCTAGAGCAACTTACGAGCAGTACTTC
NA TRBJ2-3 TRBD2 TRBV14 CASSQQRGSTDTQYF TGTGCCAGCAGCCAGCAGCGGGGCTCCACAGATACGCAGTATTTT
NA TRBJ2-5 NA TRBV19 CASSQNQETQYF TGTGCCAGTAGTCAGAACCAAGAGACCCAGTACTTC
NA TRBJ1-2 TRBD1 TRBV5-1 CASSELTGEGAGYTF TGCGCCAGCAGCGAACTGACAGGGGAAGGGGCTGGCTACACCTTC
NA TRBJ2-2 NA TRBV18 CASSLVSSNTGELFF TGTGCCAGCTCACTTGTCTCTTCGAACACCGGGGAGCTGTTTTTT
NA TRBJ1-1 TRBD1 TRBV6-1 CASRRTGGWNEAFF TGTGCCAGCAGAAGGACAGGGGGGTGGAATGAAGCTTTCTTT
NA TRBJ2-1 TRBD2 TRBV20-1 CSAKLADEQFF TGCAGTGCTAAACTAGCGGACGAGCAGTTCTTC
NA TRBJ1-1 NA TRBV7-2 CASSFVGVNTEAFF TGTGCCAGCAGCTTCGTCGGGGTGAACACTGAAGCTTTCTTT
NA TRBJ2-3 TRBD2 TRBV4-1 CASSQDATFGLATTDTQYF TGCGCCAGCAGCCAAGACGCCACCTTCGGACTAGCGACCACAGATACGCAGTATTTT
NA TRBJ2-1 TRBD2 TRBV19 CASSRGSSGSYNEQFF TGTGCCAGTAGTAGAGGATCTAGCGGATCCTACAATGAGCAGTTCTTC
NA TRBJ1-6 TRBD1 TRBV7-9 CASSLGQGRSPLHF TGTGCCAGCAGCTTAGGACAGGGACGGTCACCCCTCCACTTT
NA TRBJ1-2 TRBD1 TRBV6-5 CASSYASQGAGYGYTF TGTGCCAGCAGTTACGCGTCGCAGGGGGCGGGCTATGGCTACACCTTC
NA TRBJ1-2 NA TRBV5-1 CASSLGTTNYGYTF TGCGCCAGCAGCTTGGGGACTACCAACTATGGCTACACCTTC
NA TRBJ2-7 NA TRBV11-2 CASSLEGWGGQKYF TGTGCCAGCAGCTTAGAGGGGTGGGGAGGCCAGAAGTACTTC
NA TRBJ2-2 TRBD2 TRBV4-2 CASSQERGLAGVAGYTGELFF TGTGCCAGCAGCCAAGAGAGGGGGCTAGCGGGAGTAGCTGGTTACACCGGGGAGCTGTTTTTT
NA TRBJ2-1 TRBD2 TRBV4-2 CASSQDRTSPPNNEQFF TGTGCCAGCAGCCAAGATAGGACTAGCCCTCCTAACAATGAGCAGTTCTTC
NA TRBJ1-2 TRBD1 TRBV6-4 CASSPGGQNYGYTF TGTGCCAGCAGTCCAGGGGGCCAAAACTATGGCTACACCTTC
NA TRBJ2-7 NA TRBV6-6 CASCPRADSYEQYF TGTGCCAGCTGTCCGCGGGCAGACTCCTACGAGCAGTACTTC
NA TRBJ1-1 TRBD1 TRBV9 CASSAGTVNTEAFF TGTGCCAGCAGCGCCGGGACAGTGAACACTGAAGCTTTCTTT
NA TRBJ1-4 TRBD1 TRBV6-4 CASRPGAGGEKLFF TGTGCCAGCAGGCCAGGGGCAGGGGGTGAAAAACTGTTTTTT
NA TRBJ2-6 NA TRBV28 CASAVAGANVLTF TGTGCCAGCGCGGTGGCTGGGGCCAACGTCCTGACTTTC
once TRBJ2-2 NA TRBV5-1 CASSPYGSGELFF TGCGCCAGCAGCCCGTACGGTTCCGGGGAGCTGTTTTTT
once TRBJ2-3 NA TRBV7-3 CASSLRPGWGTDTQYF TGTGCCAGCAGCTTACGGCCAGGGTGGGGCACAGATACGCAGTATTTT
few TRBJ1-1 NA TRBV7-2 CASSLVGGGTEAFF TGTGCCAGCAGCTTAGTGGGGGGTGGGACTGAAGCTTTCTTT
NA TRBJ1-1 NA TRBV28 CASNLPGRGTEAFF TGTGCCAGCAACCTACCAGGGCGGGGCACTGAAGCTTTCTTT
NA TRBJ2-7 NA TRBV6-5 CASSLGQRGPYEQYF TGTGCCAGCAGTCTAGGACAGAGGGGCCCCTACGAGCAGTACTTC
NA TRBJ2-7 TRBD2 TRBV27 CASGRLAGPYEQYF TGTGCCAGCGGGAGACTAGCGGGACCCTACGAGCAGTACTTC
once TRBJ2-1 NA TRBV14 CASSHPWGTAGVYEQFF TGTGCCAGCAGCCACCCTTGGGGGACAGCGGGAGTATACGAACAGTTCTTC
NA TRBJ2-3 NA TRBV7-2 CASSRGLLALLGTDTQYF TGTGCCAGCAGCCGAGGTCTGCTGGCTCTCTTGGGCACAGATACGCAGTATTTT
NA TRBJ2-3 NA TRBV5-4 CASSLRASGTDTQYF TGTGCCAGCAGCTTGCGGGCTAGCGGCACAGATACGCAGTATTTT
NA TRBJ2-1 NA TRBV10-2 CASSDRYRDEQFF TGCGCCAGCAGTGACCGGTACCGGGATGAGCAGTTCTTC
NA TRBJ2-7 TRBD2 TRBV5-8 CASSLDELAGGPEQYF TGTGCCAGCAGCTTGGACGAGCTAGCGGGGGGGCCCGAGCAGTACTTC
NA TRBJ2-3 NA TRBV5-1 CASRKSTVASTDTQYF TGCGCCAGCAGAAAATCGACGGTAGCTAGCACAGATACGCAGTATTTT
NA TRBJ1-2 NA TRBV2 CASSEGNRGYTF TGTGCCAGCAGTGAAGGAAACAGGGGCTACACCTTC